The 10 T cell receptor beta chains below all came from one sample that was sequenced in a study of blood T cell repertoires in COVID-19. The protocol was immunoSEQ multiplex PCR, while the TCRdb copy is restricted to in-frame clones and leaves out a portion. The table includes 300,000 to 400,000 clones, about 91% detected once. Sequenced: peripheral blood. These receptors were taken from a young man with COVID-19, enrolled during active disease.

The rearrangement links TRBV5-1 to TRBJ1-1; perhaps TRBD1 as D (6 bases). The germline V gene encodes CDR1 SGHRS and CDR2 YFSETQ. This CDR3 is 15 amino acids long. Trimming shortened V by 3 bases and J by 0 bases, and 12 bases separated the two germline ends. CDR3 DNA: TGCGCCAGCAGCTGGGCCGGACAGCTGAACACTGAAGCTTTCTTT. Translated, it gives CASSWAGQLNTEAFF.

The gene calls are TRBV29-1 and TRBJ2-3; 13 nucleotides line up with TRBD2. Trimming removed 0 bases from V and 10 bases from J; junction bases left unmatched: 13. CDR3 length equals 17 residues. Per the germline V gene, CDR1 is SQVTM and CDR2 is ANQGSEA. The CDR3 bases are TGCAGCGTTGAAGATCCTTCCGGGACTAGCGGGACCGGGGCGCAGTATTTT. As protein: CSVEDPSGTSGTGAQYF.

The chain recombines TRBV12-3 or TRBV12-4 with TRBJ1-1; D is unclear. V was trimmed by 7 bases and J by 0 bases, leaving 6 bases between them. CDR3 length: 12 amino acids. Written as DNA, the CDR3 is TGTGCCAGCATTCCCATGAACACTGAAGCTTTCTTT. It translates to CASIPMNTEAFF.

The J gene is TRBJ2-7, the V gene TRBV19, with D possibly matching TRBD2 (5 bases). The CDR3 length is 13 residues. The germline gives CDR1 LNHDA, CDR2 SQIVND (reference sequence). V dropped 3 bases and J dropped 6 bases, with 12 bases sitting between them. The DNA of the CDR3 is TGTGCCAGTAGTATTCAGCCGGGGTCCGAGCAGTACTTC. Translating gives CASSIQPGSEQYF.

The chain carries TRBV3-1 (or the pseudogene TRBV3-2) and TRBJ2-7; 10 nucleotides align to TRBD2. V gave up 5 bases and J gave up 0 bases; unmatched junction bases: 10. The CDR3 consists of 17 residues. Looked up from germline, CDR1 is LGHDT and CDR2 is YNNKEL (reference sequence). As DNA, the CDR3 is TGTGCCAGCAGCTCGACTAGCGGGCGTCTTTACTCCTACGAGCAGTACTTC. Amino acids: CASSSTSGRLYSYEQYF.

The chain uses TRBV6-1 and TRBJ2-1; 7 bases agree with TRBD2. Germline assignment: CDR1 MNHNS and CDR2 SASEGT. The V and J ends lost 1 base and 2 bases, in that order; junction bases with no gene match: 5. CDR3 length: 16 amino acids. As DNA, the CDR3 is TGTGCCAGCAGTGAAGTTGATAGCGGGCCCTACAATGAGCAGTTCTTC. Amino acids: CASSEVDSGPYNEQFF.

In its sample, this clone was seen a few times. The chain employs TRBV27 and TRBJ2-2, with D possibly TRBD1 on 5 matching bases. Trimming took off 6 bases at V and 5 bases at J, with 13 bases between the two ends. Per the germline V gene, CDR1 is MNHEY and CDR2 is SMNVEV (reference sequence). This CDR3 is 14 amino acids long. The CDR3 is CASRRDRKTGELFF. CDR3 nucleotides: TGTGCCAGCAGAAGAGACAGAAAAACCGGGGAGCTGTTTTTT.

The V and J genes are TRBV10-3 and TRBJ2-7, with 7 bases aligning to TRBD2. Trimming took 0 bases from V and 4 from J; bases not matched to a gene: 6. Germline loops: CDR1 ENHRY, CDR2 SYGVKD. The CDR3 loop spans 15 amino acids. The CDR3 spells CAISESSGEGYEQYF. Here the CDR3 DNA reads TGTGCCATCAGTGAGTCGAGTGGGGAGGGTTACGAGCAGTACTTC.

The chain carries TRBV4-1 and TRBJ1-2, with D perhaps matching TRBD1 (6 bases). Trimming stripped 0 bases from V and 1 base from J, with 18 bases between. The CDR3 totals 18 residues. CDR1 and CDR2 (germline): MGHRA, YSYEKL. CDR3 loop: CASSQDRGWAEINYGYTF. The DNA of the CDR3 is TGCGCCAGCAGCCAAGATAGGGGGTGGGCAGAGATTAACTATGGCTACACCTTC.

This chain connects TRBV10-3 to TRBJ2-7; 9 bases line up with TRBD1. Germline assignment: CDR1 ENHRY and CDR2 SYGVKD. This CDR3 comprises 14 residues. The J segment lost 3 bases and the V segment lost 8 bases, leaving 8 bases of the junction unmatched. This CDR3 reads CAIAGGTGIYEQYF. The CDR3 DNA sequence: TGTGCCATCGCGGGCGGGACAGGGATCTACGAGCAGTACTTC.